A single sample gave rise to the 28 T cell receptor beta chains below, sequenced in a study of T cells in women clearing cervical HPV infection. Here immunoSEQ multiplex PCR was the method, and the copy in TCRdb shows in-frame clones only, minus some. Across 25,000 to 30,000 clones, the top ten clones capture around 10% of the sample. The sample was blood buffy coat. Receptors were obtained from a woman aged 18-70 years with a cervical HPV16 infection that either progressed to CIN3+ or cleared (not recorded which).

Remarks on this clone: Read coverage stops 3 residues before the CDR3 terminus; the germline J gene supplies the remainder. The V and J genes are TRBV19 and TRBJ2-6; 9 bases align to TRBD1. The CDR3 runs to 20 residues. With V trimmed by 0 bases and J by 2 bases, 11 bases remained unmatched. Looked up from germline, CDR1 is LNHDA and CDR2 is SQIVND (reference sequence). The sequenced CDR3 bases are TGTGCCAGTAGTATAGAGTTGAGGGGGACAGGGCTTACTGGGGCCAACGTC. Amino acid sequence: CASSIELRGTGLTGANV. The full CDR3 reads CASSIELRGTGLTGANVLTF.

By frequency, this clone is medium-sized. The read ends 3 residues shy of where the CDR3 ends; the end is completed using the germline J gene. V gene TRBV14 combines with J gene TRBJ2-1, with 8 positions matching TRBD1. The CDR3 covers 12 residues. Germline V gives CDR1 SGHDN, CDR2 FVKESK. J gave up 9 bases and V 4 bases, and 2 bases lay outside the gene matches. CDR3 bases read: TGTGCCAGCAGCCCCAGGGGGCCTGAG. Protein sequence: CASSPRGPE. The full CDR3 sequence reads CASSPRGPEQFF.

As concerns this clone: Read data end 3 residues before the CDR3 end; the end is taken from the germline J gene. The chain carries TRBV7-2 and TRBJ2-1; D call uncertain. Deletions cut 0 bases from V and 0 bases from J, with 9 bases between. From germline, CDR1 is SGHTA and CDR2 FQGNSA. This CDR3 has 16 residues. The CDR3 DNA, read in part, is TGTGCCAGCAGCTTAGCTTTTGCGAGCTCCTACAATGAG. Residues: CASSLAFASSYNE. The whole CDR3 sequence reads CASSLAFASSYNEQFF.

With respect to this clone: The read gets to within 3 residues of the CDR3 end, and the germline J gene fills in the rest. This chain connects TRBV18 to TRBJ2-1; D is ambiguous. Trimming left V 0 bases short and J 4 bases short, with 4 bases between. The CDR3 totals 13 residues. Germline CDR1 reads KGHSH; CDR2 reads LQKENI. Incomplete CDR3 DNA: TGTGCCAGCTCACCACCCAGTTACAATGAG. Its translation: CASSPPSYNE. The CDR3, in full, reads CASSPPSYNEQFF.

To note about this clone: The read ends 3 residues before the CDR3 terminus; that terminus is restored from the germline J gene. V usage is TRBV30 and J usage is TRBJ1-2; unclear D gene. The V gene's germline CDR1 is GTSNPN and CDR2 SVGIG (reference sequence). CDR3 length: 12 amino acids. The CDR3 region is CAWSGLRGGYTF. Partial CDR3 DNA: TGTGCCTGGAGTGGACTCCGGGGAGGC.

Comments on this clone: Read data end 3 residues before the CDR3 end; the end is taken from the germline J gene. The rearrangement uses TRBV7-6 and TRBJ1-6, with 7 bases that match TRBD1. The CDR3 is 12 amino acids. Germline-derived CDR1 and CDR2 are SGHVS and FNYEAQ. CDR3 DNA (partial): TGTGCCAGCAGTCCACAGGGGCGCACC. It translates to CASSPQGRT. The entire CDR3 reads CASSPQGRTLHF.

With respect to this clone: The sequence runs out 3 residues before the end of the CDR3; the remainder is reconstructed from the germline J gene. The chain recombines TRBV20-1 with TRBJ2-5; 11 bases agree with TRBD2. Germline CDR1 and CDR2: DFQATT and SNEGSKA (reference sequence). The CDR3 totals 19 residues. V lost 1 base to trimming and J lost 6 bases; unmatched junction nucleotides: 19. The CDR3: CSARAATIAGGPEWKTQYF. Partial CDR3 DNA: TGCAGTGCTAGAGCGGCGACTATAGCGGGGGGGCCGGAGTGGAAGACC.

The CDR3 spells CSARQGSNQPQHF. The sequenced part of the CDR3 DNA is TGCAGTGCTCGACAGGGTAGCAATCAGCCC. The chain links TRBV20-1 to TRBJ1-5; 7 bases agree with TRBD1. The read ends 3 residues shy of where the CDR3 ends; the end is completed using the germline J gene. Germline V gene sequence: CDR1 DFQATT, CDR2 SNEGSKA (reference sequence). The CDR3 length is 13 residues. V lost 5 bases and J lost 0; bases outside the gene matches: 1.

About this clone: The read gets to within 3 residues of the CDR3 end, and the germline J gene fills in the rest. This sequence joins TRBV6-2 or TRBV6-3 and TRBJ1-2; 9 bases fit TRBD1. The CDR3 has 13 residues. CDR1 and CDR2 (germline): MNHEY, SVGEGT. The J segment lost 6 bases and the V segment lost 6 bases, leaving 5 bases of the junction unmatched. CDR3: CASSPRTGDGYTF. The CDR3 bases that were read are TGTGCCAGCAGCCCCAGGACAGGGGATGGC.

Worth noting for this clone: The read comes to an end 3 residues before the CDR3 does, leaving the germline J gene to fill in the end. This chain uses TRBV29-1 with TRBJ1-1, with 7 bases matching TRBD1. CDR1 and CDR2 from the germline V gene are SQVTM and ANQGSEA. The J segment lost 5 bases and the V segment lost 6 bases, leaving 9 bases of the junction unmatched. The CDR3 has 13 amino acids. The sequenced CDR3 bases are TGCAGCGTCCAGGGGGGTGGGATAACTGAA. Translating it yields CSVQGGGITE. The whole CDR3 region reads CSVQGGGITEAFF. Complete variable domain (other parts from reference TRBV29-1 and TRBJ1-1): SAVISQKPSRDICQRGTSLTIQCQVDSQVTMMFWYRQQPGQSLTLIATANQGSEATYESGFVIDKFPISRPNLTFSTLTVSNMSPEDSSIYLCSVQGGGITEAFFGQGTRLTVV.

This clone is large by frequency. The read terminates 3 residues before the CDR3 end, so the remaining end is supplied by the germline J gene. The rearrangement joins TRBV7-2 to TRBJ2-2; D not resolved. The V gene's germline CDR1 is SGHTA and CDR2 FQGNSA. The V and J ends lost 1 base and 5 bases respectively, with 8 bases between them. This CDR3 has 14 residues. CDR3 sequence: CASSLGSRTGELFF. Partial CDR3 DNA: TGTGCCAGCAGCTTAGGTAGCCGGACCGGGGAG.

Notes on this clone: The CDR3 is cut off 3 residues early in the read; its end comes from the germline J gene. The chain has TRBV4-1 and TRBJ1-2, with a weak D call TRBD1 (5 bases). The germline V and J ends were trimmed by 4 bases and 4 bases, with 13 bases remaining between them. Germline CDR1 is MGHRA and CDR2 is YSYEKL. The length of the CDR3 is 14 residues. The CDR3 protein is CASSRGRGSYGYTF. CDR3 DNA, as far as it was read: TGCGCCAGCAGCCGCGGACGGGGGTCCTATGGC.

Notes on this clone: The read comes to an end 3 residues before the CDR3 does, leaving the germline J gene to fill in the end. The V call is TRBV18, the J call TRBJ2-2; 7 positions match TRBD2. Germline V gives CDR1 KGHSH, CDR2 LQKENI. Trimming cost V 1 base and J 5 bases; bases outside gene matches: 7. The CDR3 has 16 amino acids. The CDR3 is CASSPRAGVSTGELFF. The DNA read from the CDR3 is TGTGCCAGCTCACCACGGGCGGGAGTGTCGACCGGGGAG.

Turning to this clone: The read ends 3 residues early relative to the CDR3; the germline J gene fills the gap. This chain uses TRBV11-3 with TRBJ2-5, with TRBD1 matching over 12 bases. There are 15 residues in the CDR3. V lost 5 bases and J lost 6; bases outside the gene matches: 7. The germline V gene has CDR1 SGHNT and CDR2 YENEEA. The CDR3 sequence is CASSRGTGGRQTQYF. The CDR3 DNA, read in part, is TGTGCCAGCAGCAGAGGGACAGGGGGCCGACAGACC.

As concerns this clone: The read finishes 3 residues shy of the CDR3 end, and the germline J gene is used to complete it. V is TRBV7-2 and J is TRBJ2-7; the D gene is possibly TRBD2 (5 bases). Per the germline V gene, CDR1 is SGHTA and CDR2 is FQGNSA. There are 15 residues in the CDR3. Trimming took off 2 bases at V and 5 bases at J, with 16 bases between the two ends. The CDR3 protein is CASSLNGVASHEQYF. The covered CDR3 bases are TGTGCCAGCAGCTTAAACGGAGTAGCGTCCCACGAG.

As for this clone: The CDR3 end lies 3 residues beyond the end of the read and is filled in from the germline J gene. This chain links TRBV5-1 with TRBJ2-3; no firm D call. V was pared by 1 base and J by 0 bases, with 9 bases between. The CDR3 spans 15 residues. Germline V gives CDR1 SGHRS, CDR2 YFSETQ. The CDR3 is CASSLNYASTDTQYF. The part of the CDR3 DNA that was read is TGCGCCAGCAGCTTGAACTACGCCAGCACAGATACG. Full variable domain (remainder filled in from reference TRBV5-1 and TRBJ2-3): KAGVTQTPRYLIKTRGQQVTLSCSPISGHRSVSWYQQTPGQGLQFLFEYFSETQRNKGNFPGRFSGRQFSNSRSEMNVSTLELGDSALYLCASSLNYASTDTQYFGPGTRLTVL.

To note about this clone: The read ends 3 residues shy of where the CDR3 ends; the end is completed using the germline J gene. The chain combines TRBV18 with TRBJ1-1; unclear D gene. Germline V CDR1 and CDR2: KGHSH, LQKENI. There are 13 residues in the CDR3. The V end lost 3 bases, the J end lost 1 base, and 6 bases lay between the germline ends. CDR3 residues: CASSPVRNTEAFF. The covered CDR3 bases are TGTGCCAGCTCACCTGTGCGGAACACTGAA.

Worth noting for this clone: From the germline J gene comes the end of the CDR3, since the read stops 3 residues before it. V and J are TRBV7-8 and TRBJ2-5; 7 bases line up with TRBD1. J lost 2 bases, V lost 1 base, and 1 base had no gene match. Looked up from germline, CDR1 is SGHVS and CDR2 is FQNEAQ. CDR3 length: 14 residues. The CDR3 bases that were read are TGTGCCAGCAGCTTAGGGACAGGACAAGAGACC. Its protein product is CASSLGTGQET. The entire CDR3 reads CASSLGTGQETQYF. The full variable domain, rest sourced from reference TRBV7-8 and TRBJ2-5, is GAGVSQSPRYKVAKRGQDVALRCDPISGHVSLFWYQQALGQGPEFLTYFQNEAQLDKSGLPSDRFFAERPEGSVSTLKIQRTQQEDSAVYLCASSLGTGQETQYFGPGTRLLVL.

A remark on this clone: The sequenced fragment ends 3 residues before the CDR3 boundary, so the rest is inferred from the germline J gene. V gene TRBV7-2 combines with J gene TRBJ1-2, with D possibly matching TRBD1 (5 bases). The CDR3 length is 15 residues. Germline-derived CDR1 and CDR2 are SGHTA and FQGNSA. The CDR3 loop reads CASSLSPGKDYDYTF. The CDR3 bases that were read are TGTGCCAGCAGCTTAAGTCCAGGGAAGGATTACGAC.

A word on this clone: The read gets to within 3 residues of the CDR3 end, and the germline J gene fills in the rest. V usage is TRBV29-1 and J usage is TRBJ2-5; D is possibly TRBD2 (6 bases). The V and J ends lost 7 bases and 5 bases respectively, with 14 bases between them. CDR1 and CDR2 (germline): SQVTM, ANQGSEA. The CDR3 totals 12 residues. The CDR3 sequence: CSGRGGEETQYF. Incomplete CDR3 DNA: TGCAGCGGTCGCGGAGGGGAGGAGACC.

Regarding this clone: The read terminates 3 residues before the CDR3 end, so the remaining end is supplied by the germline J gene. The rearrangement uses TRBV7-9 and TRBJ2-3; 9 nucleotides align to TRBD2. Germline trimming cut 5 bases from V and 7 bases from J; bases unmatched to any gene: 4. The CDR3 is made up of 13 amino acids. Germline CDR1 and CDR2: SEHNR and FQNEAQ (reference sequence). Incomplete CDR3 DNA: TGTGCCAGCAGCGGGACTAGCTTAAATACG. Amino acids: CASSGTSLNT. The whole CDR3 sequence reads CASSGTSLNTQYF.

This clone registers medium-sized (0.01 to 0.1%) by frequency. The read ends 3 residues early relative to the CDR3; the germline J gene fills the gap. V and J are TRBV11-2 and TRBJ2-3, with D possibly TRBD1 on 6 matching bases. This CDR3 contains 13 residues. CDR1 SGHAT and CDR2 FQNNGV come from the germline V gene. V lost 5 bases and J lost 5, with 11 bases in between. The sequenced CDR3 bases are TGTGCCAGCAGCCAACTACAGGGAGATACG. Translated, it gives CASSQLQGDT. The CDR3 in its entirety is CASSQLQGDTQYF.

The CDR3 spells CASMPSGVPSGANVLTF. CDR3 DNA (partial): TGTGCCAGTATGCCCTCAGGGGTTCCCTCTGGGGCCAACGTC. The chain joins TRBV19 to TRBJ2-6; tentatively, D is TRBD1 (6 bases). The observed sequence ends 3 residues before the CDR3 terminus, with the missing tail filled in from the germline J gene. V was cut by 7 bases and J by 0 bases, with 16 bases left in between. Germline V gene lookup returns CDR1 LNHDA and CDR2 SQIVND (reference sequence). This CDR3 is 17 amino acids long.

With regard to this clone: Read data end 3 residues before the CDR3 end; the end is taken from the germline J gene. The chain joins TRBV7-6 to TRBJ2-7; 9 bases match TRBD2. Germline V gene data show CDR1 as SGHVS and CDR2 as FNYEAQ. The CDR3 sequence is 15 residues long. Trimming at V came to 1 base and at J to 3 bases, leaving 4 bases not matched to a gene. The sequenced CDR3 bases are TGTGCCAGCAGCTTAGAGACTAGCGGCAACTACGAG. This codes for CASSLETSGNYE. The full CDR3 protein reads CASSLETSGNYEQYF. The variable domain in full, completed from reference TRBV7-6 and TRBJ2-7, reads GAGVSQSPRYKVTKRGQDVALRCDPISGHVSLYWYRQALGQGPEFLTYFNYEAQQDKSGLPNDRFSAERPEGSISTLTIQRTEQRDSAMYRCASSLETSGNYEQYFGPGTRLTVT.

Notes on this clone: The read ends 3 residues shy of where the CDR3 ends; the end is completed using the germline J gene. The rearrangement links TRBV5-4 to TRBJ2-7; tentatively, D is TRBD1 (6 bases). CDR1 is SGHNT, CDR2 YYREEE, per germline (reference sequence). The CDR3 covers 16 residues. Trimming pared 5 bases from V and 0 bases from J, leaving 18 bases between. The CDR3 protein is CASRLVLGGNSYEQYF. CDR3 DNA (partial): TGTGCCAGCAGACTGGTCTTAGGGGGAAACTCCTACGAG.

As concerns this clone: The CDR3 is cut off 3 residues early in the read; its end comes from the germline J gene. The V call is TRBV7-9, the J call TRBJ1-2; D unclear. The CDR3 runs 12 residues. Germline CDR1 and CDR2: SEHNR and FQNEAQ (reference sequence). The DNA read from the CDR3 is TGTGCCAGCAGCTTAGAGGGCAGCGGC. Translated: CASSLEGSG. The CDR3 reads in full as CASSLEGSGYTF.

Of note for this clone: The sequence runs out 3 residues before the end of the CDR3; the remainder is reconstructed from the germline J gene. The chain links TRBV19 to TRBJ1-2; maybe TRBD1 (5 bases). The CDR3 length is 15 residues. CDR1 is LNHDA, CDR2 SQIVND, per germline (reference sequence). The CDR3 DNA, read in part, is TGTGCCAGTAGACTCGGACCTAATGGGGACTACGAC. Protein sequence: CASRLGPNGDYD. In full, the CDR3 is CASRLGPNGDYDYTF.

About this clone itself: Read data end 3 residues before the CDR3 end; the end is taken from the germline J gene. The V gene is TRBV7-9, the J gene TRBJ1-1, with D possibly TRBD1 on 5 matching bases. The germline V gene encodes CDR1 SEHNR and CDR2 FQNEAQ (reference sequence). The CDR3 consists of 15 residues. CDR3 DNA, as far as it was read: TGTGCCAGCAGCTTAGATTCGGGACTCTGGGAGACA. Translation gives CASSLDSGLWET. In full, the CDR3 reads CASSLDSGLWETAFF.